This TCR beta chain was retrieved from a study of technical replicates of blood from a few donors. Sequencing used immunoSEQ multiplex PCR; TCRdb keeps in-frame clones, though not all of them. This table holds roughly 72,000 clones, approximately 96% found once. This CDR3 comprises 17 residues. The germline gives CDR1 LNHNV, CDR2 YYDKDF (reference sequence). Germline trimming cut 3 bases from V and 8 bases from J; bases unmatched to any gene: 16. This sequence originates from a human donor in good health. The sample comprised T cells isolated from PBMCs. The rearrangement uses TRBV15 and TRBJ2-1, with TRBD1 matching over 7 bases. The CDR3 region is CATSREGTGARGDEQFF. In DNA form, the CDR3 reads TGTGCCACCAGCAGGGAAGGTACAGGGGCGAGGGGAGATGAGCAGTTCTTC.